A single sample is the source of the 25 T cell receptor beta chains below, sequenced in a study of shared clonotypes between healthy human individuals. Sequencing was performed with immunoSEQ multiplex PCR; in TCRdb, only in-frame clones are kept and a portion is missing. The sample lists hundreds of thousands of clones, roughly 72% occurring once. Sequenced sample: PBMCs. The origin of the receptors is a woman in her thirties or forties in good health. Some clones in this sample may be carry-over from other donors' samples.

Concerning this clone: This may come from a read error, since a much larger clone is one base off. The chain employs TRBV7-3 and TRBJ2-2; a possible D gene is TRBD1 (6 bases). The CDR3 length is 14 residues. Trimming took off 3 bases at V and 4 bases at J, with 9 bases between the two ends. Germline V gives CDR1 SGHTA, CDR2 FQGTGA. The CDR3 spells CASSLVGGTGELFF. CDR3 in DNA: TGTGCCAGCAGCTTGGTAGGGGGCACCGGGGAGCTGTTTTTT.

This clone was seen only a few times. This sequence joins TRBV28 and TRBJ1-1; tentative D call: TRBD1 (5 bases). The CDR3 runs to 14 residues. CDR1 MDHEN and CDR2 SYDVKM come from the germline V gene. Trimming removed 4 bases from V and 0 bases from J, with 9 bases in between. CDR3 in DNA: TGTGCCAGCAGTTCAGGGACGGTGAACACTGAAGCTTTCTTT. Protein sequence: CASSSGTVNTEAFF.

In its sample, this clone was seen a few times. A much larger clone differs by one base, so this may be a read error. Other DNA sequences from this sample encode an identical CDR3 as well. CDR3 nucleotide sequence: TGTGCCAGCAGCTTGGGGGTCTCTGGGGCCAACGTCCTGACTTTC. Protein product: CASSLGVSGANVLTF. V and J are TRBV5-6 and TRBJ2-6; no definite D call. V lost 0 bases to trimming and J lost 0 bases, with 4 bases between them. The CDR3 extends over 15 amino acids. Germline V gene lookup returns CDR1 SGHDT and CDR2 YYEEEE. Full variable domain (remainder filled in from reference TRBV5-6 and TRBJ2-6): DAGVTQSPTHLIKTRGQQVTLRCSPKSGHDTVSWYQQALGQGPQFIFQYYEEEERQRGNFPDRFSGHQFPNYSSELNVNALLLGDSALYLCASSLGVSGANVLTFGAGSRLTVL.

The CDR3 DNA is TGTGCCAGCACCACCTTGGACAAATTGAACACTGAAGCTTTCTTT. Translated, it gives CASTTLDKLNTEAFF. The genes are TRBV2 and TRBJ1-1; possible D gene TRBD1, 5 bases. Germline V gene lookup returns CDR1 SNHLY and CDR2 FYNNEI. V was trimmed by 7 bases and J by 0 bases, leaving 15 bases between them. There are 15 residues in the CDR3.

The chain couples TRBV5-1 to TRBJ2-3; either TRBD1 or TRBD2 may fit D (5 bases each). Trimming stripped 0 bases from V and 2 bases from J, with 13 bases between. The CDR3 is 16 residues long. Germline-derived CDR1 and CDR2 are SGHRS and YFSETQ. The CDR3 DNA follows: TGCGCCAGCAGCTTGGGGGTCGGGACCTACACAGATACGCAGTATTTT. Amino acid sequence: CASSLGVGTYTDTQYF.

The V gene is TRBV5-1, the J gene TRBJ1-1, with a weak D call TRBD1 (5 bases). CDR1 and CDR2 from the germline V gene are SGHRS and YFSETQ. The CDR3 length is 16 residues. V was cut by 3 bases and J by 0 bases, with 15 bases left in between. CDR3 in amino acids: CASSWGGGAMNTEAFF. The CDR3 nucleotides read TGCGCCAGCAGCTGGGGCGGGGGAGCCATGAACACTGAAGCTTTCTTT.

Concerning this clone itself: Relative to the germline gene, one junction end is altered; a read error may explain this. This chain links TRBV2 with TRBJ2-2; the match to TRBD1 covers 7 bases. Germline lookup yields CDR1 SNHLY and CDR2 FYNNEI. The CDR3 is made up of 15 amino acids. The CDR3 is CTSTSGTANTGELFF. The CDR3 nucleotides read TGTACCAGCACCTCCGGGACAGCGAACACCGGGGAGCTGTTTTTT. Complete variable domain (other parts from reference TRBV2 and TRBJ2-2): EPEVTQTPSHQVTQMGQEVILRCVPISNHLYFYWYRQILGQKVEFLVSFYNNEISEKSEIFDDQFSVERPDGSNFTLKIRSTKLEDSAMYFCTSTSGTANTGELFFGEGSRLTVL.

The V and J genes are TRBV9 and TRBJ2-2, with 9 bases lining up with TRBD1. V shed 3 bases and J 8 bases; nucleotides not matched to a gene: 5. CDR1 SGDLS and CDR2 YYNGEE come from the germline V gene. This CDR3 has 14 amino acids. The CDR3 reads CASSDRGRFGELFF. CDR3 bases: TGTGCCAGCAGCGACAGGGGGCGCTTTGGGGAGCTGTTTTTT. The full variable domain, with the rest looked up from reference TRBV9 and TRBJ2-2, is DSGVTQTPKHLITATGQRVTLRCSPRSGDLSVYWYQQSLDQGLQFLIQYYNGEERAKGNILERFSAQQFPDLHSELNLSSLELGDSALYFCASSDRGRFGELFFGEGSRLTVL.

This clone has more than one count but fewer than ten. The V call is TRBV6-1, the J call TRBJ1-2; TRBD1 is a possible D gene (6 bases). This CDR3 has 15 amino acids. Germline CDR1 MNHNS, CDR2 SASEGT. V lost 10 bases, J lost 7 bases, and 25 bases lay in between. The CDR3 nucleotides are TGTGCCACCTCCTACGGGGGCCCATCCCAGGGTGGCTACACCTTC. It yields the protein CATSYGGPSQGGYTF.

On this clone itself: This likely came from a read error, as a far larger clone is one base away. In the same sample, other DNA sequences code for this CDR3. The CDR3 region is CAWSPFGLGGLGNTEAFF. The CDR3 region has the DNA TGTGCCTGGAGCCCCTTCGGCTTGGGTGGGTTAGGGAACACTGAAGCTTTCTTT. The gene calls are TRBV30 and TRBJ1-1; the D is unclear. Deletions cut 3 bases from V and 1 base from J, with 24 bases between. The V gene's germline CDR1 is GTSNPN and CDR2 SVGIG (reference sequence). The CDR3 totals 18 residues.

The J gene is TRBJ1-2, the V gene TRBV19; a possible D gene is TRBD1 (5 bases). The CDR3 covers 16 residues. V lost 2 bases and J lost 0, with 13 bases in between. Germline loops: CDR1 LNHDA, CDR2 SQIVND (reference sequence). CDR3 sequence (DNA): TGTGCCAGTAGTATATGGGGGATCTACCCTAACTATGGCTACACCTTC. It encodes CASSIWGIYPNYGYTF.

The chain couples TRBV28 to TRBJ1-6; 7 bases match TRBD1. V lost 11 bases to trimming and J lost 9 bases; unmatched junction nucleotides: 10. Germline V CDR1 and CDR2: MDHEN, SYDVKM. There are 13 residues in the CDR3. The CDR3 DNA reads TGTGCCTCCCAGGGGGGGCGGTTTTCACCCCTCCACTTT. Translation gives CASQGGRFSPLHF.

V and J are TRBV2 and TRBJ1-4; D is undetermined. Germline V lookup: CDR1 SNHLY, CDR2 FYNNEI. The CDR3 contains 14 residues. The V and J ends lost 6 bases and 4 bases respectively, with 12 bases between them. The CDR3 region is CASRPGLDNEKLFF. The CDR3 region has the DNA TGTGCCAGCAGACCTGGACTGGATAATGAAAAACTGTTTTTT.

The chain employs TRBV5-1 and TRBJ2-1; 12 bases match TRBD2. This CDR3 contains 16 residues. The germline gives CDR1 SGHRS, CDR2 YFSETQ. V dropped 0 bases and J dropped 6; count of bases not matched to a gene: 4. This chain's CDR3 is CASSLAPSGRVNEQFF. The CDR3 DNA reads as TGCGCCAGCAGCTTGGCACCTAGCGGGAGGGTCAATGAGCAGTTCTTC.

With regard to this clone: A clone one base away is much larger, so this may be a read error. The genes are TRBV7-3 and TRBJ2-1; D gene ambiguous. The length of the CDR3 is 12 residues. Germline V gene sequence: CDR1 SGHTA, CDR2 FQGTGA. V lost 3 bases to trimming and J lost 3 bases, with 3 bases between them. The CDR3 sequence: CASSFSYNEQFF. In nucleotides, the CDR3 is TGTGCCAGCAGCTTTAGCTACAATGAGCAGTTCTTC.

This chain uses TRBV30 with TRBJ2-7; the D is unclear. V lost 0 bases and J lost 3, with 9 bases in between. The germline gives CDR1 GTSNPN, CDR2 SVGIG (reference sequence). The CDR3 extends over 13 amino acids. CDR3 coding DNA: TGTGCCTGGAGTGTACGAAACAGCTACGAGCAGTACTTC. This encodes CAWSVRNSYEQYF.

V usage is TRBV30 and J usage is TRBJ2-1, with a tentative D call TRBD2 (5 bases). Trimming stripped 6 bases from V and 0 bases from J, with 18 bases between. Germline values: CDR1 GTSNPN, CDR2 SVGIG (reference sequence). CDR3 length: 16 amino acids. The CDR3 here is CACSTRGRDSYNEQFF. The CDR3 nucleotides read TGTGCCTGTTCAACCCGAGGCCGGGACTCCTACAATGAGCAGTTCTTC. The entire variable domain, with the rest obtained from reference TRBV30 and TRBJ2-1, is as follows: SQTIHQWPATLVQPVGSPLSLECTVEGTSNPNLYWYRQAAGRGLQLLFYSVGIGQISSEVPQNLSASRPQDRQFILSSKKLLLSDSGFYLCACSTRGRDSYNEQFFGPGTRLTVL.

This chain connects TRBV7-8 to TRBJ2-1; no clear D gene. Germline V gene data show CDR1 as SGHVS and CDR2 as FQNEAQ. The CDR3 has 15 residues. With 1 base removed from V and 5 bases from J, the gap between germline ends came to 12 bases. The CDR3 nucleotides read TGTGCCAGCAGCTTAGACCGCCTTCCCCACAATGAGCAGTTCTTC. It codes for CASSLDRLPHNEQFF.

This clone is a singleton in its sample. V gene TRBV18 combines with J gene TRBJ2-1; no definite D call. CDR3 length: 14 amino acids. The V and J ends lost 2 bases and 8 bases respectively, with 13 bases between them. Germline assignment: CDR1 KGHSH and CDR2 LQKENI. CDR3 bases: TGTGCCAGCTCACCAGGCGACCCCTGGGATGAGCAGTTCTTC. It translates to CASSPGDPWDEQFF.

This rearrangement joins TRBV25-1 to TRBJ2-5; a possible D gene is TRBD1 (5 bases). There are 18 residues in the CDR3. Germline lookup yields CDR1 MGHDK and CDR2 SYGVNS. Between the trimmed V and J ends, which lost 6 bases and 7 bases, there was a span of 30 bases. CDR3 bases: TGTGCCAGCAGCCAGTCCCCCACAGGAGTGGCCGTAAGAGGGACCCAGTACTTC. Protein sequence: CASSQSPTGVAVRGTQYF.

This clone was counted a single time. The chain links TRBV19 to TRBJ2-5; TRBD1 matches at 7 bases. This CDR3 is built from 14 residues. CDR1 and CDR2 from the germline V gene are LNHDA and SQIVND (reference sequence). J gave up 10 bases and V 5 bases, and 13 bases lay outside the gene matches. The CDR3 DNA reads TGTGCCAGTAGTGATACCGGGACAGAAACTAACCAGTACTTC. This codes for CASSDTGTETNQYF.

The CDR3 sequence: CASSLGLNQPQHF. The DNA of the CDR3 is TGTGCCAGCAGCTTGGGCTTGAATCAGCCCCAGCATTTT. The chain is built from TRBV5-4 and TRBJ1-5; D is undetermined. V lost 0 bases, J lost 4 bases, and 5 bases lay in between. Germline lookup yields CDR1 SGHNT and CDR2 YYREEE (reference sequence). The CDR3 loop spans 13 amino acids.

In DNA, the CDR3 is TGTGCCAGCAGAAAAAATAGCGGGAGTGCAGATACGCAGTATTTT. It translates to CASRKNSGSADTQYF. J is TRBJ2-3 and V is TRBV4-2, with TRBD2 matching 9 bases. The CDR3 is 15 residues long. The trim removed 6 bases at V and 4 bases at J, leaving 8 bases unmatched. Germline V lookup: CDR1 LGHNA, CDR2 YNFKEQ.

DNA of the CDR3: TGTGCCTGGAGTGTCCCCTACTTAGCTAACTATGGCTACACCTTC. It translates to CAWSVPYLANYGYTF. The chain couples TRBV30 to TRBJ1-2; D unclear. There are 15 residues in the CDR3. V shed 0 bases and J shed 0 bases, with 11 bases lying between them. Germline V gives CDR1 GTSNPN, CDR2 SVGIG (reference sequence). The variable domain in full, with the rest retrieved from reference TRBV30 and TRBJ1-2, is SQTIHQWPATLVQPVGSPLSLECTVEGTSNPNLYWYRQAAGRGLQLLFYSVGIGQISSEVPQNLSASRPQDRQFILSSKKLLLSDSGFYLCAWSVPYLANYGYTFGSGTRLTVV.

A word on this clone: It is unclear where the CDR3 begins or ends on the DNA, so no DNA is shown, and the CDR3 is as TCRdb lists it. The J gene is TRBJ1-3, the V gene TRBV21-1. TRBV21-1 is recorded as a pseudogene. The CDR3 length equals 18 residues, ends included. The CDR3: CVPAAFNAAWISGNTIYF.